A single sample is the source of the 20 T cell receptor beta chains below, sequenced in a study of early T cells in non-severe SARS-CoV-2 infection. TCRdb analysed the 5' RACE reads with MiXCR anew, one entry per CDR3 protein. In the table there are about 72,000 distinct CDR3 sequences, around a tenth of which are singletons. This specimen consisted of whole blood, obtained at baseline. These receptors were collected from an adult who was a healthcare worker with PCR-confirmed SARS-CoV-2 infection or an uninfected control (not recorded which).

The V and J genes are TRBV20-1 and TRBJ1-4; D remains ambiguous. From germline, CDR1 is DFQATT and CDR2 SNEGSKA (reference sequence). The germline V and J ends were trimmed by 0 bases and 7 bases, with 15 bases remaining between them. The CDR3 spans 15 residues. CDR3 sequence reads: CSARDRMGSGEKLFF. The CDR3 bases are TGCAGTGCTAGAGATCGAATGGGGAGCGGTGAAAAACTGTTTTTT.

This clonotype has a count of ten or more. This rearrangement joins TRBV9 to TRBJ2-7; 7 bases line up with TRBD1. The CDR3 loop spans 13 amino acids. The V and J ends lost 3 bases and 0 bases, in that order; junction bases with no gene match: 0. Per germline, CDR1 SGDLS and CDR2 YYNGEE. The CDR3 reads CASSAGGSYEQYF. CDR3 nucleotides: TGTGCCAGCAGCGCAGGGGGCTCCTACGAGCAGTACTTC.

The chain combines TRBV2 with TRBJ1-1; D is uncertain. The V end was cut by 5 bases, the J end by 3 bases, with 7 bases between. CDR3 length: 12 residues. Germline-derived CDR1 and CDR2 are SNHLY and FYNNEI. As DNA, the CDR3 is TGTGCCAGCAGTTGGATCGACACTGAAGCTTTCTTT. Translated: CASSWIDTEAFF. The whole variable domain, remainder taken from reference TRBV2 and TRBJ1-1, is EPEVTQTPSHQVTQMGQEVILRCVPISNHLYFYWYRQILGQKVEFLVSFYNNEISEKSEIFDDQFSVERPDGSNFTLKIRSTKLEDSAMYFCASSWIDTEAFFGQGTRLTVV.

This clonotype was picked up a small number of times. This chain uses TRBV29-1 with TRBJ2-7; possibly TRBD2 for D (5 bases). In germline, CDR1 is SQVTM, CDR2 ANQGSEA. The V end lost 2 bases, the J end lost 0 bases, and 11 bases lay between the germline ends. The CDR3 is 14 amino acids. The DNA for the CDR3 is TGCAGCGTTGAAAAGACTACCGACTCCTACGAGCAGTACTTC. This codes for CSVEKTTDSYEQYF.

The V gene is TRBV7-6, the J gene TRBJ1-1; maybe TRBD1 (6 bases). Germline V lookup: CDR1 SGHVS, CDR2 FNYEAQ. The CDR3 runs 16 residues. Trimming took 1 base from V and 5 from J, leaving 17 bases between them. This CDR3 is CASSLGGRQGKTEAFF. For the CDR3, the DNA is TGTGCCAGCAGCTTAGGCGGACGCCAGGGGAAGACTGAAGCTTTCTTT.

On this clonotype itself: A clone one base away is much larger, so this may be a read error. The chain joins TRBV2 to TRBJ2-2; D is ambiguous. CDR3 length: 15 residues. Germline V CDR1 and CDR2: SNHLY, FYNNEI. Trimming pared 7 bases from V and 0 bases from J, leaving 12 bases between. Here the CDR3 reads CASITTRPNTGELFF. The CDR3 DNA sequence: TGTGCCAGCATTACAACTCGTCCGAACACCGGGGAGCTGTTTTTT.

The chain links TRBV12-3 or TRBV12-4 to TRBJ1-1; D is undetermined. Trimming shortened V by 2 bases and J by 3 bases, and 13 bases separated the two germline ends. This CDR3 contains 15 residues. The CDR3 sequence is CASSLYGAGYTEAFF. CDR3 sequence (DNA): TGTGCCAGCAGTTTATATGGAGCTGGTTACACTGAAGCTTTCTTT.

The rearrangement uses TRBV20-1 and TRBJ2-3; 13 bases match TRBD2. CDR1 and CDR2 (germline): DFQATT, SNEGSKA (reference sequence). There are 16 residues in the CDR3. The CDR3 reads CGTLGTSGIYTDTQYF. CDR3 sequence (DNA): TGCGGCACTCTGGGGACTAGCGGGATTTACACAGATACGCAGTATTTT.

The sample holds a few counts of this clonotype. The chain has TRBV13 and TRBJ2-1, with D maybe TRBD2 (5 bases). This CDR3 has 17 amino acids. V lost 0 bases, J lost 4 bases, and 16 bases lay in between. Germline V CDR1 and CDR2: PRHDT, FYEKMQ (reference sequence). The CDR3 DNA reads TGTGCCAGCAGCTTAGGGGCCGGACTTCGGTTATACAATGAGCAGTTCTTC. Protein: CASSLGAGLRLYNEQFF.

The rearrangement links TRBV11-2 to TRBJ1-6; D is ambiguous. V lost 5 bases, J lost 9 bases, and 11 bases lay in between. The germline V gene encodes CDR1 SGHAT and CDR2 FQNNGV. The CDR3 totals 13 residues. In nucleotides, the CDR3 is TGTGCCAGCAGCCCATCTGGGCTTTCACCCCTCCACTTT. Protein product: CASSPSGLSPLHF.

This clonotype was detected ten times or more. The chain links TRBV29-1 to TRBJ1-1; D may be TRBD1 (6 bases). CDR1 is SQVTM, CDR2 ANQGSEA, per germline. Trimming stripped 6 bases from V and 3 bases from J, with 8 bases between. The CDR3 sequence is 11 residues long. The CDR3 DNA reads TGCAGCGTGGCAGGGGACACTGAAGCTTTCTTT. This translates into CSVAGDTEAFF. The entire variable domain, with the rest obtained from reference TRBV29-1 and TRBJ1-1, is as follows: SAVISQKPSRDICQRGTSLTIQCQVDSQVTMMFWYRQQPGQSLTLIATANQGSEATYESGFVIDKFPISRPNLTFSTLTVSNMSPEDSSIYLCSVAGDTEAFFGQGTRLTVV.

The chain links TRBV6-4 to TRBJ2-3, with TRBD2 identical over 10 bases. V shed 1 base and J 5 bases; nucleotides not matched to a gene: 12. CDR1 and CDR2 (germline): MRHNA, SNTAGT. This CDR3 spans 18 amino acids. The CDR3 reads CASSDLGITSGVEDTQYF. CDR3 nucleotides: TGTGCCAGCAGTGACTTGGGGATTACTAGCGGGGTTGAAGATACGCAGTATTTT.

The chain combines TRBV5-1 with TRBJ2-5; D is possibly TRBD1 or TRBD2 (5 bases each). The CDR3 contains 14 residues. Trimming left V 4 bases short and J 7 bases short, with 17 bases between. Germline-derived CDR1 and CDR2 are SGHRS and YFSETQ. The CDR3 protein is CASSQGTAQRTQYF. In nucleotides, the CDR3 is TGCGCCAGCAGCCAAGGGACGGCCCAGCGGACCCAGTACTTC.

This clonotype appeared a few times. The rearrangement joins TRBV5-1 to TRBJ2-1; 7 positions agree with TRBD2. Germline values: CDR1 SGHRS, CDR2 YFSETQ. CDR3 length equals 15 residues. The V segment lost 0 bases and the J segment 6 bases; nucleotides outside the gene matches: 6. The DNA for the CDR3 is TGCGCCAGCAGCTTGGCCTCTAGCGGACGCAATGAGCAGTTCTTC. The encoded protein is CASSLASSGRNEQFF.

This clonotype was recorded a few times. The rearrangement uses TRBV29-1 and TRBJ1-2; D call uncertain. Per germline, CDR1 SQVTM and CDR2 ANQGSEA. Trimming took 2 bases from V and 6 from J, leaving 16 bases between them. This CDR3 is 14 amino acids long. As DNA, the CDR3 is TGCAGCGTTGAAAAAGAAGGGCTTGGCGATGGCTACACCTTC. Translating it yields CSVEKEGLGDGYTF.

This sequence joins TRBV9 and TRBJ2-1; D gene uncertain. Germline V lookup: CDR1 SGDLS, CDR2 YYNGEE. The CDR3 runs 15 residues. Deletions cut 0 bases from V and 1 base from J, with 8 bases between. CDR3 in amino acids: CASSVATQSYNEQFF. The DNA of the CDR3 is TGTGCCAGCAGCGTAGCTACCCAGTCCTACAATGAGCAGTTCTTC.

This clonotype was seen repeatedly, ten times or more. The chain combines TRBV12-3 or TRBV12-4 with TRBJ1-1; a weak D match, TRBD1 (5 bases). The V end lost 3 bases, the J end lost 4 bases, and 12 bases lay between the germline ends. This CDR3 spans 14 amino acids. CDR3: CASSFMFGATEAFF. CDR3 sequence (DNA): TGTGCCAGCAGTTTTATGTTTGGGGCCACTGAAGCTTTCTTT.

The J gene is TRBJ2-2, the V gene TRBV20-1, with 7 nucleotides matching TRBD1. The CDR3 spans 14 residues. Germline trimming cut 2 bases from V and 6 bases from J; bases unmatched to any gene: 6. Germline V CDR1 and CDR2: DFQATT, SNEGSKA (reference sequence). The CDR3, as DNA: TGCAGTGCTAGACCCACAGGGGACGCCGGGGAGCTGTTTTTT. Translation gives CSARPTGDAGELFF.

Ten or more counts support this clonotype. The chain employs TRBV13 and TRBJ1-4; 9 bases fit TRBD1. CDR3 size: 15 residues. CDR1 is PRHDT and CDR2 is FYEKMQ in the germline V gene (reference sequence). V lost 4 bases and J lost 5; bases outside the gene matches: 5. This CDR3 is CASSSGQGINEKLFF. CDR3 nucleotide sequence: TGTGCCAGCAGCTCCGGACAGGGGATAAATGAAAAACTGTTTTTT.

V is TRBV24-1 and J is TRBJ1-5; 10 bases line up with TRBD1. This CDR3 region has 15 residues. CDR1 is KGHDR and CDR2 is SFDVKD in the germline V gene. V trimming: 6 bases; J trimming: 3 bases; junction bases outside the gene matches: 4. In DNA form, the CDR3 reads TGTGCCACCAGTAGGGGACAGGGGATCAATCAGCCCCAGCATTTT. It yields the protein CATSRGQGINQPQHF.